This T cell receptor (beta chain) emerged from a study of PD-1 blockade in classical Hodgkin lymphoma. General study results and limits: The authors have not defined what causes the repertoire differences, possibly disease activity or prior therapy. Prior to therapy, complete responders displayed diversity much like that of newly diagnosed patients.

Of note for this clone: Its antigen is not known.

Assay: immunoSEQ multiplex PCR; the TCRdb copy retains only in-frame clones and omits some. The data contain some 100,000 clones, roughly 92% of them singletons. Every patient was affected by relapse after autologous stem cell transplantation, while exposure to brentuximab vedotin was not uniform. Per germline, CDR1 WSHSY and CDR2 SAAADI. The CDR3 loop spans 13 amino acids. V trimming: 9 bases; J trimming: 4 bases; junction bases outside the gene matches: 7. This sequence originates from a human donor with classical Hodgkin lymphoma. The chain employs TRBV10-2 and TRBJ1-2; 8 nucleotides match TRBD1. The source was peripheral blood mononuclear cells (PBMCs), collected at baseline. The CDR3 loop reads CASLAGGGYGYTF. The CDR3 coding sequence is TGCGCCAGTCTAGCAGGGGGCGGCTATGGCTACACCTTC.